The rows below give T cell receptor beta chains drawn from one sample of a study of cytomegalovirus exposure and HLA in healthy donors. The protocol was immunoSEQ multiplex PCR, while the TCRdb copy is restricted to in-frame clones and leaves out a portion. The sample contains about 150,000 clones, more than 8% of which appear only once. The specimen sequenced was PBMCs. The receptors were gathered from a man between 45 and 60 years old in good health and CMV-seronegative. Both conserved end residues are part of each CDR3. The D gene is left open where the match is weak. Not every row has a clone size; where given, it reads once, few, many or a size class.

size: NA; J: TRBJ2-5; D: NA; V: TRBV29-1; DNA: TGCAGCGTTGAAGAAACAGGTGGGTCCGAGACCCAGTACTTC; CDR3: CSVEETGGSETQYF
size: NA; J: TRBJ2-2; D: TRBD1; V: TRBV9; DNA: TGTGCCAGCAACCCGACAGGGCCCGGGGAGCTGTTTTTT; CDR3: CASNPTGPGELFF
size: few; J: TRBJ2-5; D: TRBD1; V: TRBV7-7; DNA: TGTGCTAGCAGCTTATGGGGGACAGGTGGAGAGACCCAGTACTTC; CDR3: CASSLWGTGGETQYF
size: few; J: TRBJ2-3; D: NA; V: TRBV10-1; DNA: TGCGCCAGCAGTGTTGCCAGGGGTACGCAGTATTTT; CDR3: CASSVARGTQYF
size: NA; J: TRBJ2-3; D: NA; V: TRBV7-9; DNA: TGTGCCAGCAGCATCGGCGGGGGCACAGATACGCAGTATTTT; CDR3: CASSIGGGTDTQYF
size: few; J: TRBJ2-7; D: TRBD1; V: TRBV2; DNA: TGTGCCAGCAGTGATCAAGGGGGCCAATCCGAGCAGTACTTC; CDR3: CASSDQGGQSEQYF
size: few; J: TRBJ2-3; D: TRBD1; V: TRBV5-6; DNA: TGTGCCAGCAGCCGACAGGGTGGGACAGATACGCAGTATTTT; CDR3: CASSRQGGTDTQYF
size: few; J: TRBJ2-3; D: TRBD2; V: TRBV2; DNA: TGTGCCAGCAGGGTACAGCGGGGGTCAGATACGCAGTATTTT; CDR3: CASRVQRGSDTQYF
size: NA; J: TRBJ1-1; D: NA; V: TRBV28; DNA: TGTGCCAGCAGTAACACAGTGATCAACACTGAAGCTTTCTTT; CDR3: CASSNTVINTEAFF
size: many; J: TRBJ2-7; D: NA; V: TRBV5-1; DNA: TGCGCCAGCAGCTTGGAACCGGGAAGGACGGAGGAGCAGTACTTC; CDR3: CASSLEPGRTEEQYF
size: NA; J: TRBJ2-5; D: NA; V: TRBV2; DNA: TGTGCCAGCAGTGAAGGCCGGGGGAAAAGCCAGTACTTC; CDR3: CASSEGRGKSQYF
size: NA; J: TRBJ1-2; D: NA; V: TRBV29-1; DNA: TGCAGCGTGCGGAAGGCAGGGTCTAATGGCTATGGCTACACCTTC; CDR3: CSVRKAGSNGYGYTF
size: once; J: TRBJ2-2; D: TRBD2; V: TRBV7-9; DNA: TGTGCCAGCAGCCAAACTGGCCTAGCGGGCACCGGGGAGCTGTTTTTT; CDR3: CASSQTGLAGTGELFF
size: NA; J: TRBJ2-6; D: TRBD2; V: TRBV5-1; DNA: TGCGCCAGCACTCCGGGGGGGACTGGGGCCAACGTCCTGACTTTC; CDR3: CASTPGGTGANVLTF
size: few; J: TRBJ2-1; D: TRBD2; V: TRBV7-3; DNA: TGTGCCAGCAGCCCGGGACTAGCGGGTTACAATGAGCAGTTCTTC; CDR3: CASSPGLAGYNEQFF
size: NA; J: TRBJ2-7; D: TRBD2; V: TRBV4-2; DNA: TGTGCCAGCAGCCAAGCTAGCGGGAGCTCCTACGAGCAGTACTTC; CDR3: CASSQASGSSYEQYF
size: few; J: TRBJ1-1; D: NA; V: TRBV20-1; DNA: TGCAGTGCTTTCCAGAACACTGAAGCTTTCTTT; CDR3: CSAFQNTEAFF
size: NA; J: TRBJ1-1; D: NA; V: TRBV9; DNA: TGTGCCAGCAGCCTAGGGTTGAGCACTGAAGCTTTCTTT; CDR3: CASSLGLSTEAFF
size: few; J: TRBJ1-2; D: NA; V: TRBV30; DNA: TGTGCCTGGACAGAAGACAGGTTCTATGGCTACACCTTC; CDR3: CAWTEDRFYGYTF
size: NA; J: TRBJ1-2; D: TRBD1; V: TRBV7-2; DNA: TGTGCCAGCAGCACTAACAGGGGGCAAGGCTATGGCTACACCTTC; CDR3: CASSTNRGQGYGYTF
size: NA; J: TRBJ2-1; D: NA; V: TRBV30; DNA: TGTGCCTGGAGGTCCCCCCTTAGCGAGGATTACAATGAGCAGTTCTTC; CDR3: CAWRSPLSEDYNEQFF
size: NA; J: TRBJ2-3; D: NA; V: TRBV5-1; DNA: TGCGCCAGCAGCTTGGGACTGTCTGGGAGCACAGATACGCAGTATTTT; CDR3: CASSLGLSGSTDTQYF